This T cell receptor beta chain came from a study of cytomegalovirus exposure and HLA in healthy donors. CDR1 and CDR2 (germline): SEHNR, FQNEAQ (reference sequence). V was pared by 6 bases and J by 6 bases, with 11 bases of the junction left unmatched. The CDR3 covers 16 residues. PCR amplification relied on 60 Vbeta primers (plus 13 Jbeta primers). Method: immunoSEQ multiplex PCR; TCRdb's copy keeps in-frame clones and lacks some. The top ten hold 8% of the sample, which has about 240,000 clones, 70% to 90% seen once. The source material was PBMCs. The V and J genes are TRBV7-9 and TRBJ2-3; 11 bases align to TRBD2. This sequence was found in an older woman in good health and CMV-seropositive. DNA of the CDR3: TGTGCCAGCAGTCGACTAGCGGGACGGGGGCACGATACGCAGTATTTT. Translation gives CASSRLAGRGHDTQYF. Combining the CDR3 with reference TRBV7-9 and TRBJ2-3 gives the whole variable domain DTGVSQNPRHKITKRGQNVTFRCDPISEHNRLYWYRQTLGQGPEFLTYFQNEAQLEKSRLLSDRFSAERPKGSFSTLEIQRTEQGDSAMYLCASSRLAGRGHDTQYFGPGTRLTVL.